This TCR beta chain was captured by sequencing in a study of blood T cells in healthy people across ages. A second PCR, run for about 7 to 11 cycles, used a sample-barcoded 5' primer plus a J-beta primer mix. Each CDR3 protein gets one entry after TCRdb re-called the 5' RACE reads with MiXCR. The data show roughly 1.7 million distinct CDR3 sequences, roughly 32% seen once. There are 15 residues in the CDR3. Germline CDR1 and CDR2: SEHNR and FQNEAQ (reference sequence). After removal of 2 bases from V and 9 bases from J, the junction contained 10 bases not matched to a gene. The origin of this receptor is a young woman in good health. Sequenced input: blood. The rearrangement uses TRBV7-9 and TRBJ2-1; 7 bases fit TRBD1. DNA of the CDR3: TGTGCCAGCAGCTTACGGGACAGCGTGCACGTTGAGCAGTTCTTC. This encodes CASSLRDSVHVEQFF.